The present T cell receptor beta chain was sequenced within a study of T cell changes during pregnancy in multiple sclerosis. Method: immunoSEQ multiplex PCR; TCRdb's copy keeps in-frame clones and lacks some. The table includes roughly 40,000 clones, over 75% detected once. The sequences come from CD8+ T cells from peripheral blood mononuclear cells, collected before pregnancy. The sequence came from a female donor with multiple sclerosis, enrolled in a pregnancy study.

CDR3 sequence (DNA): TGTGCCAGCAGCGTAGACGGGGGTGGCTACGAGCAGTACTTC. Amino acids: CASSVDGGGYEQYF. The chain joins TRBV9 to TRBJ2-7; perhaps TRBD2 as D (6 bases). The CDR3 has 14 residues. V lost 0 bases to trimming and J lost 3 bases, with 10 bases between them. The V gene's germline CDR1 is SGDLS and CDR2 YYNGEE.